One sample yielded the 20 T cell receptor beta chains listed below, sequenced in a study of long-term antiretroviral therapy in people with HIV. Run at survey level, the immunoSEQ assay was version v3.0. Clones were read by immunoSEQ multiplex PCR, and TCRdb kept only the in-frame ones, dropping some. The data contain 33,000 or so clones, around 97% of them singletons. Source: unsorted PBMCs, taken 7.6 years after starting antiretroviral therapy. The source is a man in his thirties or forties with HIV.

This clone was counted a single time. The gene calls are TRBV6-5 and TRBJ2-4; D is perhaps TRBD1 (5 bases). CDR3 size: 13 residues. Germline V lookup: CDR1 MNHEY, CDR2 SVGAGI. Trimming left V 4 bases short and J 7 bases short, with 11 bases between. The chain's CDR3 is CASSSEQGNIQYF. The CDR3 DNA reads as TGTGCCAGCAGTTCCGAGCAGGGCAACATTCAGTACTTC.

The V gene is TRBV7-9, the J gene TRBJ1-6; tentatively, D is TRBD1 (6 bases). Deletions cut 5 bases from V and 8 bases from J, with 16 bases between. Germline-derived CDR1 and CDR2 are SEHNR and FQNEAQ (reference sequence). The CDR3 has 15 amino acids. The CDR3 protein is CASSPPRQADSPLHF. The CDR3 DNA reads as TGTGCCAGCAGCCCTCCTAGACAGGCAGATTCACCCCTCCACTTT.

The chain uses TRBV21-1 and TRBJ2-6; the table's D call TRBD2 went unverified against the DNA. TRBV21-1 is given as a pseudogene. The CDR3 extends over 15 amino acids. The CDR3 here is CASSGGVSGANVLTF. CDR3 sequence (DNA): TGTGCCAGCAGCGGGGGGGTTTCTGGGGCCAACGTCCTGACTTTC.

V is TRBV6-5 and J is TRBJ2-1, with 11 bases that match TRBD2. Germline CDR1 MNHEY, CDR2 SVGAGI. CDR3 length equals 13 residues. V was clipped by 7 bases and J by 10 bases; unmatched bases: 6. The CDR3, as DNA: TGTGCCAGCACGGGACTAGCGGTCGGGGAGCAGTTCTTC. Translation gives CASTGLAVGEQFF.

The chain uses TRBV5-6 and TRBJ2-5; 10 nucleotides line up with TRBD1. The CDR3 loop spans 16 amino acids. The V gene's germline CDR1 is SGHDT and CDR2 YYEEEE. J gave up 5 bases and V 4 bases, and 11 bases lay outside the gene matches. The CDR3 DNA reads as TGTGCCAGCAGCCAAGACAGGGGGCGACTTCTGGAGACCCAGTACTTC. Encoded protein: CASSQDRGRLLETQYF.

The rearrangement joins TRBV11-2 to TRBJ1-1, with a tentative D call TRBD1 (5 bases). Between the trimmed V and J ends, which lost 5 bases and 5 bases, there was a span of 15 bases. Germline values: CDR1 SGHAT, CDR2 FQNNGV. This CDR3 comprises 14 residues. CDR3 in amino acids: CASSRPGVRTEAFF. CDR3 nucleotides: TGTGCCAGCAGCCGCCCGGGGGTAAGGACTGAAGCTTTCTTT.

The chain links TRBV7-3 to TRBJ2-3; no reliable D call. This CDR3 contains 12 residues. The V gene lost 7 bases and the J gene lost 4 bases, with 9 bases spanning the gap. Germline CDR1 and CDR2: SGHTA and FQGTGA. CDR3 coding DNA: TGTGCCAGCATTCAAAGATCAGATACGCAGTATTTT. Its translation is CASIQRSDTQYF.

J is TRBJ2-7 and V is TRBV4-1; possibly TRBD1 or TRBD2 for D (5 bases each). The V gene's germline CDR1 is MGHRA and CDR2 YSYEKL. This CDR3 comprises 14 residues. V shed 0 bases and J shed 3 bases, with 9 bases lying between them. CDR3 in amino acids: CASSQDGGRYEQYF. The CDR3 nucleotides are TGCGCCAGCAGCCAAGATGGGGGACGCTACGAGCAGTACTTC.

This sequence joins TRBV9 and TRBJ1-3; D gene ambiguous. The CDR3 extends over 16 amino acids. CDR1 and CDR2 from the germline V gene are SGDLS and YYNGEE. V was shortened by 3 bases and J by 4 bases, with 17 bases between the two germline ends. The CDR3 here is CASSGLSLLRGNTIYF. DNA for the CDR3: TGTGCCAGCAGCGGGCTATCCCTTTTACGGGGAAACACCATATATTTT.

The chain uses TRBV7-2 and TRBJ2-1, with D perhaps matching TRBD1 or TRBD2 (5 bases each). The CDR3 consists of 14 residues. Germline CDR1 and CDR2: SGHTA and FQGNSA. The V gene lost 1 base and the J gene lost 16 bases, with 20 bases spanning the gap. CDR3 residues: CASSLVVEGQGRFF. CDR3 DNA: TGTGCCAGCAGCTTAGTGGTAGAGGGGCAGGGTCGATTCTTC.

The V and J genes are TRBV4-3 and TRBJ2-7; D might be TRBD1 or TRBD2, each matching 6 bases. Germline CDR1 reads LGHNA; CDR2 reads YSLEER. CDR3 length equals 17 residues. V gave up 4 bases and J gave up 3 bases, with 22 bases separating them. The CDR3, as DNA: TGCGCCAGCAGCCGGGGGACCGGAGGGGGTTTTGGCTACGAGCAGTACTTC. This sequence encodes CASSRGTGGGFGYEQYF.

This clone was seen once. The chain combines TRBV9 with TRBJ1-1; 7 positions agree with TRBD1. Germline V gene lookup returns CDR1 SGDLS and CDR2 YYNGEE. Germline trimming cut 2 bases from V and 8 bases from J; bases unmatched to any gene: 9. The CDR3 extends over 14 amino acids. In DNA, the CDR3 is TGTGCCAGCAGCGTGGGGGGACAGCCACAGGAAGCTTTCTTT. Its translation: CASSVGGQPQEAFF.

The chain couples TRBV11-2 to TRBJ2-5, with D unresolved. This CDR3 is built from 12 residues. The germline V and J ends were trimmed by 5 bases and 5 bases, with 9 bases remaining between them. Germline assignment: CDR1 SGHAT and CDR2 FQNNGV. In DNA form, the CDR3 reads TGTGCCAGCAGCCGTCCCTTGGAGACCCAGTACTTC. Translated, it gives CASSRPLETQYF.

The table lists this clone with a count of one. This chain's CDR3 is CASSVGHPGQGGTEAFF. CDR3 nucleotide sequence: TGTGCCAGCAGCGTAGGACACCCGGGACAGGGGGGCACTGAAGCTTTCTTT. This chain connects TRBV9 to TRBJ1-1, with 11 positions matching TRBD1. V lost 0 bases and J lost 4; bases outside the gene matches: 8. Germline V gives CDR1 SGDLS, CDR2 YYNGEE. This CDR3 contains 17 residues.

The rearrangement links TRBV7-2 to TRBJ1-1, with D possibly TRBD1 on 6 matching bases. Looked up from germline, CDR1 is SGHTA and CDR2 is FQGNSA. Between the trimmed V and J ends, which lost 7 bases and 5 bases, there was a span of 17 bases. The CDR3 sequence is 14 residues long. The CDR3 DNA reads TGTGCCAGCACCCCTGGGGGGGCGCCTACTGAAGCTTTCTTT. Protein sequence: CASTPGGAPTEAFF.

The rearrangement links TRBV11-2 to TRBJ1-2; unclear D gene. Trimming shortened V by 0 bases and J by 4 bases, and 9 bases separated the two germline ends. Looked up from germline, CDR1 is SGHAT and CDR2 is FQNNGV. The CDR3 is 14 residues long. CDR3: CASSLDRTPYGYTF. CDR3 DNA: TGTGCCAGCAGCTTAGACAGAACGCCCTATGGCTACACCTTC.

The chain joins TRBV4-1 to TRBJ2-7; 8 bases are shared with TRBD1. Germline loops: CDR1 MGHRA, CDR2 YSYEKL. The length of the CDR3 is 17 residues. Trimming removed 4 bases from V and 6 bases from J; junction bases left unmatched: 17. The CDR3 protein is CASSLSPGTGPTGEQYF. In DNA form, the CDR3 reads TGCGCCAGCAGCCTCTCTCCCGGGACAGGACCCACAGGCGAGCAGTACTTC.

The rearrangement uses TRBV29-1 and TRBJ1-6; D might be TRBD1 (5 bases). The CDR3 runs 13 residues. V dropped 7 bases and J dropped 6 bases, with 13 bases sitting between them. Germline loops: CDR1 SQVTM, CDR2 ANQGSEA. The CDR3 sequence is CSASLGVNSPLHF. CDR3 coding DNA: TGCAGCGCCTCCCTAGGGGTTAATTCACCCCTCCACTTT.

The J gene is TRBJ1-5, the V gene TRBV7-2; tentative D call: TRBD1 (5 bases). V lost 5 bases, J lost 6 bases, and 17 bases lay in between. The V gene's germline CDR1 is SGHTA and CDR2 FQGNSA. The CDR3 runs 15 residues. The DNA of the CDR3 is TGTGCCAGCAGCCCTGACACCCAGAGGGGTCAGCCCCAGCATTTT. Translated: CASSPDTQRGQPQHF.

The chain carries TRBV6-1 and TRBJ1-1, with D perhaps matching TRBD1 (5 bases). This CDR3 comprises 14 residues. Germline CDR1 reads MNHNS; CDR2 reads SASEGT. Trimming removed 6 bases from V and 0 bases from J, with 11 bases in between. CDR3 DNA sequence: TGTGCCAGCAGCCAAGACAGATTGAACACTGAAGCTTTCTTT. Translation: CASSQDRLNTEAFF.